The 27 T cell receptor beta chains reported below all come from one sample, sequenced in a study of shared clonotypes between healthy human individuals. Clones were sequenced by immunoSEQ multiplex PCR, and TCRdb holds only the in-frame ones, with some missing. The table shows more than 2 million clones, with 95% occurring only once. Specimen: naive CD4+ T cells sorted from blood. Subset in this sample: CD45RA+ positively selected. These receptors were taken from a man aged 18 to 29 in good health.

Concerning this clone: This sample also contains other DNA sequences that code for the same CDR3. V and J are TRBV5-1 and TRBJ2-3; 11 bases are a match to TRBD2. Germline V lookup: CDR1 SGHRS, CDR2 YFSETQ. This CDR3 contains 16 residues. Trimming at V came to 3 bases and at J to 1 base, leaving 4 bases not matched to a gene. CDR3: CASSYGTSGRTDTQYF. The CDR3 bases are TGCGCCAGCAGCTATGGGACTAGCGGACGCACAGATACGCAGTATTTT.

The gene calls are TRBV6-5 and TRBJ1-1, with 8 positions matching TRBD1. This CDR3 has 13 amino acids. Germline V gives CDR1 MNHEY, CDR2 SVGAGI. The V and J ends lost 8 bases and 3 bases, in that order; junction bases with no gene match: 5. The chain's CDR3 is CASGRQGYTEAFF. CDR3 nucleotide sequence: TGTGCCAGCGGCAGACAGGGGTACACTGAAGCTTTCTTT.

The CDR3 region is CAWSVGGSVETQYF. CDR3 nucleotide sequence: TGTGCCTGGAGTGTAGGTGGTTCTGTGGAGACCCAGTACTTC. This sequence joins TRBV30 and TRBJ2-5, with unresolved D. Germline loops: CDR1 GTSNPN, CDR2 SVGIG (reference sequence). V was shortened by 0 bases and J by 5 bases, with 13 bases between the two germline ends. The CDR3 length is 14 residues.

The V and J genes are TRBV7-9 and TRBJ1-2, with 8 bases aligning to TRBD1. Germline trimming cut 3 bases from V and 6 bases from J; bases unmatched to any gene: 12. Per germline, CDR1 SEHNR and CDR2 FQNEAQ (reference sequence). CDR3 length: 16 residues. This chain's CDR3 is CASSFPSPRQGNGYTF. The DNA for the CDR3 is TGTGCCAGCAGCTTTCCTAGCCCCCGACAGGGGAATGGCTACACCTTC. Using reference TRBV7-9 and TRBJ1-2 for the parts outside the CDR3, the full variable domain is DTGVSQNPRHKITKRGQNVTFRCDPISEHNRLYWYRQTLGQGPEFLTYFQNEAQLEKSRLLSDRFSAERPKGSFSTLEIQRTEQGDSAMYLCASSFPSPRQGNGYTFGSGTRLTVV.

This clone was detected only once. The chain carries TRBV7-2 and TRBJ1-2, with D possibly matching TRBD1 (5 bases). Trimming removed 5 bases at V and 7 bases at J, with 8 bases between. Per germline, CDR1 SGHTA and CDR2 FQGNSA. CDR3 length: 11 amino acids. This chain's CDR3 is CASSPQGGYTF. DNA for the CDR3: TGTGCCAGCAGCCCGCAGGGTGGCTACACCTTC.

The rearrangement joins TRBV5-1 to TRBJ2-1; no firm D call. The CDR3 consists of 16 residues. Per the germline V gene, CDR1 is SGHRS and CDR2 is YFSETQ. V was cut by 4 bases and J by 0 bases, with 14 bases left in between. CDR3 nucleotides: TGCGCCAGCAGCCGCCTCCAACTAAGCTCCTACAATGAGCAGTTCTTC. This gives the protein CASSRLQLSSYNEQFF.

A note on this clone: This specimen includes other DNA sequences encoding the same CDR3. The gene calls are TRBV11-2 and TRBJ1-1; D may be TRBD1 (5 bases). The CDR3 is 14 amino acids. Germline V gene sequence: CDR1 SGHAT, CDR2 FQNNGV. V shed 1 base and J shed 5 bases, with 11 bases lying between them. The CDR3 sequence: CASSLVGGDTEAFF. CDR3 DNA sequence: TGTGCCAGCAGCTTAGTGGGGGGTGATACTGAAGCTTTCTTT.

V usage is TRBV10-3 and J usage is TRBJ1-1, with TRBD1 identical over 7 bases. With 6 bases clipped from V and 3 bases from J, the junction kept 4 bases outside the gene matches. CDR1 is ENHRY, CDR2 SYGVKD, per germline. The CDR3 covers 13 residues. The CDR3 loop is CAISFGQDTEAFF. The DNA of the CDR3 is TGTGCCATCAGCTTTGGACAGGACACTGAAGCTTTCTTT.

The chain joins TRBV11-3 to TRBJ2-7, with 9 bases aligning to TRBD1. V was pared by 1 base and J by 5 bases, with 9 bases of the junction left unmatched. Looked up from germline, CDR1 is SGHNT and CDR2 is YENEEA. This CDR3 region has 16 residues. The CDR3 here is CASSLGGDREGDEQYF. In DNA form, the CDR3 reads TGTGCCAGCAGCTTAGGTGGGGACAGGGAAGGCGACGAGCAGTACTTC. Filled out from reference TRBV11-3 and TRBJ2-7, the complete variable domain reads EAGVVQSPRYKIIEKKQPVAFWCNPISGHNTLYWYLQNLGQGPELLIRYENEEAVDDSQLPKDRFSAERLKGVDSTLKIQPAELGDSAVYLCASSLGGDREGDEQYFGPGTRLTVT.

Details on this clone: The sample has other DNA sequences that encode this CDR3 too. The rearrangement links TRBV7-8 to TRBJ2-3; D is ambiguous. The V end lost 8 bases, the J end lost 2 bases, and 5 bases lay between the germline ends. The CDR3 is made up of 11 amino acids. Germline-derived CDR1 and CDR2 are SGHVS and FQNEAQ. Here the CDR3 DNA reads TGTGCCAGCTCTTCCACAGATACGCAGTATTTT. Its protein is CASSSTDTQYF.

This rearrangement joins TRBV6-1 to TRBJ1-6, with 7 bases aligning to TRBD1. The V segment lost 6 bases and the J segment 7 bases; nucleotides outside the gene matches: 9. CDR1 is MNHNS, CDR2 SASEGT, per germline. The CDR3 covers 15 residues. In DNA, the CDR3 is TGTGCCAGCAGGAAGGGCGACAGGGAAAATTCACCCCTCCACTTT. Translating it yields CASRKGDRENSPLHF.

This rearrangement joins TRBV7-9 to TRBJ2-3; 10 nucleotides align to TRBD2. The CDR3 is 16 residues long. J lost 3 bases, V lost 0 bases, and 3 bases had no gene match. CDR1 SEHNR and CDR2 FQNEAQ come from the germline V gene (reference sequence). Written as DNA, the CDR3 is TGTGCCAGCAGCTTAGCAGCGGGAGGGCCTACAGATACGCAGTATTTT. It specifies CASSLAAGGPTDTQYF.

J is TRBJ1-6 and V is TRBV5-1; D gene ambiguous. The CDR3 contains 13 residues. Germline CDR1 SGHRS, CDR2 YFSETQ. Trimming shortened V by 5 bases and J by 6 bases, and 9 bases separated the two germline ends. CDR3 bases: TGCGCCAGCAGGGCCTCGGGTAATTCACCCCTCCACTTT. Protein product: CASRASGNSPLHF.

The rearrangement uses TRBV28 and TRBJ1-5; a possible D gene is TRBD1 (6 bases). V was clipped by 8 bases and J by 3 bases, with 17 bases between them. Looked up from germline, CDR1 is MDHEN and CDR2 is SYDVKM. The CDR3 runs 15 residues. This CDR3 is CASGKGVKNNQPQHF. The CDR3 DNA is TGTGCCAGCGGGAAGGGGGTGAAAAACAATCAGCCCCAGCATTTT. The full variable domain, its missing parts supplied by reference TRBV28 and TRBJ1-5, is DVKVTQSSRYLVKRTGEKVFLECVQDMDHENMFWYRQDPGLGLRLIYFSYDVKMKEKGDIPEGYSVSREKKERFSLILESASTNQTSMYLCASGKGVKNNQPQHFGDGTRLSIL.

The chain employs TRBV15 and TRBJ1-5; D ambiguous. Germline CDR1 reads LNHNV; CDR2 reads YYDKDF (reference sequence). Trimming stripped 1 base from V and 6 bases from J, with 7 bases between. The CDR3 runs 13 residues. CDR3 sequence: CATSRVDGQPQHF. Written as DNA, the CDR3 is TGTGCCACCAGCAGAGTAGACGGTCAGCCCCAGCATTTT.

The chain uses TRBV5-6 and TRBJ1-2, with D possibly being TRBD1 (5 bases). Per germline, CDR1 SGHDT and CDR2 YYEEEE. The V end was cut by 6 bases, the J end by 2 bases, with 17 bases between. The CDR3 length is 15 residues. CDR3 nucleotide sequence: TGTGCCAGCATGATAATTGGGACCGTAAACTATGGCTACACCTTC. Encoded protein: CASMIIGTVNYGYTF.

The CDR3, as DNA: TGTGCCAGCTCACCGTTAGGGACAGCCCTTGATGGCTACACCTTC. This gives the protein CASSPLGTALDGYTF. The rearrangement joins TRBV18 to TRBJ1-2, with TRBD1 identical over 7 bases. The trim removed 3 bases at V and 6 bases at J, leaving 10 bases unmatched. Per the germline V gene, CDR1 is KGHSH and CDR2 is LQKENI. The CDR3 has 15 residues. Complete variable domain (other parts from reference TRBV18 and TRBJ1-2): NAGVMQNPRHLVRRRGQEARLRCSPMKGHSHVYWYRQLPEEGLKFMVYLQKENIIDESGMPKERFSAEFPKEGPSILRIQQVVRGDSAAYFCASSPLGTALDGYTFGSGTRLTVV.

The CDR3 DNA is TGTGCCAGCTCACTCAGGACAGCCCGGGGCACTGAAGCTTTCTTT. This translates into CASSLRTARGTEAFF. The J gene is TRBJ1-1, the V gene TRBV18; D may be TRBD1 (6 bases). The V end lost 4 bases, the J end lost 4 bases, and 16 bases lay between the germline ends. This CDR3 has 15 amino acids. Germline V gives CDR1 KGHSH, CDR2 LQKENI.

This sequence joins TRBV7-2 and TRBJ2-2; the match to TRBD2 covers 8 bases. Germline CDR1 is SGHTA and CDR2 is FQGNSA. CDR3 length equals 15 residues. V dropped 4 bases and J dropped 5; count of bases not matched to a gene: 6. CDR3 residues: CASSSISGKTGELFF. The CDR3 DNA sequence: TGTGCCAGCAGCTCTATTAGCGGGAAAACCGGGGAGCTGTTTTTT.

The chain joins TRBV2 to TRBJ1-5; TRBD1 matches 9 bases. With V trimmed by 7 bases and J by 1 base, 8 bases remained unmatched. Germline V gene sequence: CDR1 SNHLY, CDR2 FYNNEI. CDR3 length: 16 amino acids. The CDR3 spells CASKDRGLRSNQPQHF. The CDR3, as DNA: TGTGCCAGCAAGGACAGGGGCCTGAGGAGCAATCAGCCCCAGCATTTT. The complete variable domain, with remaining parts taken from reference TRBV2 and TRBJ1-5, reads EPEVTQTPSHQVTQMGQEVILRCVPISNHLYFYWYRQILGQKVEFLVSFYNNEISEKSEIFDDQFSVERPDGSNFTLKIRSTKLEDSAMYFCASKDRGLRSNQPQHFGDGTRLSIL.

Concerning this clone itself: Other DNA sequences in the sample encode the same CDR3. The chain couples TRBV5-1 to TRBJ2-5; no firm D call. CDR3 length: 12 residues. Per germline, CDR1 SGHRS and CDR2 YFSETQ. Between the trimmed V and J ends, which lost 4 bases and 5 bases, there was a span of 9 bases. CDR3 region: CASSLVGETQYF. CDR3 bases: TGCGCCAGCAGCCTGGTCGGGGAGACCCAGTACTTC.

The CDR3 is CASSFSWQGISGYTF. In DNA, the CDR3 is TGTGCCAGCAGTTTTTCGTGGCAGGGGATTTCGGGCTACACCTTC. V and J are TRBV27 and TRBJ1-2, with D possibly matching TRBD1 (6 bases). There are 15 residues in the CDR3. The V gene's germline CDR1 is MNHEY and CDR2 SMNVEV (reference sequence). Trimming took 3 bases from V and 8 from J, leaving 19 bases between them.

V is TRBV7-9 and J is TRBJ2-5; D assignment may be TRBD1 or TRBD2 (6 bases each). Trimming pared 5 bases from V and 7 bases from J, leaving 17 bases between. CDR3 length: 14 amino acids. The V gene's germline CDR1 is SEHNR and CDR2 FQNEAQ (reference sequence). The CDR3 protein is CASSGGRAPTTQYF. In DNA, the CDR3 is TGTGCCAGCAGCGGGGGGCGGGCACCAACGACCCAGTACTTC.

The genes are TRBV4-1 and TRBJ1-5, with D unclear. The V end was cut by 0 bases, the J end by 2 bases, with 8 bases between. The CDR3 loop spans 15 amino acids. Germline CDR1 is MGHRA and CDR2 is YSYEKL. The CDR3 region has the DNA TGCGCCAGCAGCCAAGAGGGAAGCGGCAATCAGCCCCAGCATTTT. This sequence encodes CASSQEGSGNQPQHF.

A single count supports this clone. This chain connects TRBV6-1 to TRBJ2-7, with D maybe TRBD1 (6 bases). V was cut by 6 bases and J by 2 bases, with 11 bases left in between. This CDR3 spans 13 amino acids. CDR1 and CDR2 (germline): MNHNS, SASEGT. This chain's CDR3 is CASSRGRAYEQYF. CDR3 in DNA: TGTGCCAGCAGCAGGGGACGGGCCTACGAGCAGTACTTC.

V usage is TRBV4-3 and J usage is TRBJ2-5, with 11 bases that match TRBD2. J was trimmed by 1 base and V by 1 base; bases with no gene match: 2. Germline values: CDR1 LGHNA, CDR2 YSLEER. There are 16 residues in the CDR3. CDR3 sequence: CASSQATSGAQETQYF. As DNA, the CDR3 is TGCGCCAGCAGCCAAGCGACTAGCGGGGCCCAAGAGACCCAGTACTTC.

V is TRBV28 and J is TRBJ2-3; TRBD2 matches at 8 bases. The V gene end was trimmed by 3 bases and the J gene end by 3 bases; junction bases not matched to a gene: 5. Per germline, CDR1 MDHEN and CDR2 SYDVKM. CDR3 length equals 15 residues. This CDR3 is CASSLAGGGTDTQYF. The CDR3 DNA reads TGTGCCAGCAGTTTGGCGGGGGGCGGGACAGATACGCAGTATTTT.